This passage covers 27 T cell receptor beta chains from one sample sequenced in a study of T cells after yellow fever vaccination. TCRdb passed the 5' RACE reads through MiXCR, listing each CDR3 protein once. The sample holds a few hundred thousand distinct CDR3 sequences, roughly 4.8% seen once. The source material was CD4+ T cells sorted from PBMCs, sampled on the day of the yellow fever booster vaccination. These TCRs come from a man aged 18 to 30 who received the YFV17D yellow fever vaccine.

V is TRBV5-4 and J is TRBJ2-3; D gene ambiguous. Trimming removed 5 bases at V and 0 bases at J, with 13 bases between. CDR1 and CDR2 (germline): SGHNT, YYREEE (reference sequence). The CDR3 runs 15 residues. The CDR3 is CASRRFGKSTDTQYF. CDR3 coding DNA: TGTGCCAGCAGACGATTCGGCAAAAGCACAGATACGCAGTATTTT. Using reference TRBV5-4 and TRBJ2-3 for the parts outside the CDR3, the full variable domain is ETGVTQSPTHLIKTRGQQVTLRCSSQSGHNTVSWYQQALGQGPQFIFQYYREEENGRGNFPPRFSGLQFPNYSSELNVNALELDDSALYLCASRRFGKSTDTQYFGPGTRLTVL.

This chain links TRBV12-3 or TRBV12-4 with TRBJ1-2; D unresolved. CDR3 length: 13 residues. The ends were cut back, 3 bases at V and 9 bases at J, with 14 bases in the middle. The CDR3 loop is CASSFGRADSYTF. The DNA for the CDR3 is TGTGCCAGCAGTTTTGGTAGGGCGGATAGCTACACCTTC.

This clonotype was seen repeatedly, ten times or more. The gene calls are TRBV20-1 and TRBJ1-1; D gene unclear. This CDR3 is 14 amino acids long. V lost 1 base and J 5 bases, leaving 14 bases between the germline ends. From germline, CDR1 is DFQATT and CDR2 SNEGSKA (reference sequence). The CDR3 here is CSARGLGYGTEAFF. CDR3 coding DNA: TGCAGTGCTAGAGGGTTAGGGTATGGGACTGAAGCTTTCTTT.

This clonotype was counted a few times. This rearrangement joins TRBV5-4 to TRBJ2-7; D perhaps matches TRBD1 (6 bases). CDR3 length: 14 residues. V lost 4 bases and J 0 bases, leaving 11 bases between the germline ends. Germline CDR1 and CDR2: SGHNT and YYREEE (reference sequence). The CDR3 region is CASSTDRFSYEQYF. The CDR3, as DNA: TGTGCCAGCAGCACAGACAGGTTCTCCTACGAGCAGTACTTC.

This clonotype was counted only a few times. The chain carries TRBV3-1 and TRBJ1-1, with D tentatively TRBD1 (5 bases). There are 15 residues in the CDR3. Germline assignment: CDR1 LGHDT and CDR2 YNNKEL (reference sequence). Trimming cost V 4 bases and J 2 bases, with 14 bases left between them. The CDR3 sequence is CASSRGDGGNTEAFF. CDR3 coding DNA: TGTGCCAGCAGCCGGGGGGACGGGGGTAACACTGAAGCTTTCTTT.

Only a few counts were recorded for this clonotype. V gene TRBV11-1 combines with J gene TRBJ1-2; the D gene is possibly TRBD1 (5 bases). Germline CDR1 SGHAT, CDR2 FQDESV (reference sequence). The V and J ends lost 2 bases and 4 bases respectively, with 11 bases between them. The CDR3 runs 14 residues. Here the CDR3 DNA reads TGTGCCAGCAGCTTAATGCAGGGCGCCTATGGCTACACCTTC. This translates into CASSLMQGAYGYTF.

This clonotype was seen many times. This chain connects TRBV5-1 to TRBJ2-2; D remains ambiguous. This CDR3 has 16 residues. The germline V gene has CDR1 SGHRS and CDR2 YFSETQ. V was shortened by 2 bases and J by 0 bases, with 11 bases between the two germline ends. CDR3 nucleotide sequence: TGCGCCAGCAGCTTATTTCAGAGAGCGAACACCGGGGAGCTGTTTTTT. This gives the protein CASSLFQRANTGELFF.

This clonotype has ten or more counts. The CDR3 nucleotides read TGTGCCAGCAGCCGAAACCCAGGGGGCGATGGCTACACCTTC. This codes for CASSRNPGGDGYTF. The genes are TRBV11-2 and TRBJ1-2; TRBD1 agrees at 8 bases. The CDR3 is 14 amino acids. V lost 5 bases, J lost 6 bases, and 8 bases stayed unmatched. Germline CDR1 is SGHAT and CDR2 is FQNNGV.

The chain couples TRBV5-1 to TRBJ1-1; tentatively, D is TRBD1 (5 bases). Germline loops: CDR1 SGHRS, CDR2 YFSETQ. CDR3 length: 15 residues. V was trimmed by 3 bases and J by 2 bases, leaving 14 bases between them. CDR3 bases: TGCGCCAGCAGCTGGGGGGGACCGGCAAACACTGAAGCTTTCTTT. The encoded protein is CASSWGGPANTEAFF.

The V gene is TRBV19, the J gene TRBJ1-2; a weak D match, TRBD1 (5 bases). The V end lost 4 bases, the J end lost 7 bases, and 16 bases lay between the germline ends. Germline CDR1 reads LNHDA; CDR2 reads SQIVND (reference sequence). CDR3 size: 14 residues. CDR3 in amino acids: CASSRNRDGSGYTF. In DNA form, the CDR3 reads TGTGCCAGTAGTAGGAACCGGGACGGATCTGGCTACACCTTC. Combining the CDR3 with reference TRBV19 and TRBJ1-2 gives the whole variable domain DGGITQSPKYLFRKEGQNVTLSCEQNLNHDAMYWYRQDPGQGLRLIYYSQIVNDFQKGDIAEGYSVSREKKESFPLTVTSAQKNPTAFYLCASSRNRDGSGYTFGSGTRLTVV.

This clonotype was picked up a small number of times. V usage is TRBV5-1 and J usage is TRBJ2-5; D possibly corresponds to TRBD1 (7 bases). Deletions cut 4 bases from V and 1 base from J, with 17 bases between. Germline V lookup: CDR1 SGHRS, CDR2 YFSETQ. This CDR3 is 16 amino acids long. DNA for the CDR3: TGCGCCAGCAGCGGAGGGGACAGTGGGGGCCAAGAGACCCAGTACTTC. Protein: CASSGGDSGGQETQYF.

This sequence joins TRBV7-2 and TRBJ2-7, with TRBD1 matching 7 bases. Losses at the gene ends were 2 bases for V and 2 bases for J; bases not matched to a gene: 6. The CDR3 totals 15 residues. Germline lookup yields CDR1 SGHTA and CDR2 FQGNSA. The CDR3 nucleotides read TGTGCCAGCAGCTTAACTTCGGGACAGACCTACGAGCAGTACTTC. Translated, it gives CASSLTSGQTYEQYF.

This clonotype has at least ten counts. The CDR3 DNA reads as TGTGCCAGCAGCCCCTCAGGCACCGGGGAGCTGTTTTTT. Amino acids: CASSPSGTGELFF. V gene TRBV7-2 combines with J gene TRBJ2-2; no clear D. CDR1 SGHTA and CDR2 FQGNSA come from the germline V gene. The CDR3 totals 13 residues. Trimming took off 5 bases at V and 4 bases at J, with 8 bases between the two ends.

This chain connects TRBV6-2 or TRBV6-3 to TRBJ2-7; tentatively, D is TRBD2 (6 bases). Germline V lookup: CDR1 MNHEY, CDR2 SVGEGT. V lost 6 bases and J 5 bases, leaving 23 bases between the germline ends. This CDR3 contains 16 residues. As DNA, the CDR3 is TGTGCCAGCAGCCGCCCCCGCCCGGGGGACTTCCACGAGCAGTACTTC. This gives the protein CASSRPRPGDFHEQYF.

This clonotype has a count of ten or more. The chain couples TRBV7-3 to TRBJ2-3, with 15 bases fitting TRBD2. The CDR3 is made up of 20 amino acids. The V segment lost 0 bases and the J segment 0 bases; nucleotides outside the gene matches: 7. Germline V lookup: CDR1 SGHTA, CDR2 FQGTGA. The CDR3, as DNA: TGTGCCAGCAGCTTAACCCGACCCGGGACTAGCGGGGGGAGCACAGATACGCAGTATTTT. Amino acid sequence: CASSLTRPGTSGGSTDTQYF. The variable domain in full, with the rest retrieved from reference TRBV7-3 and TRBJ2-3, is GAGVSQTPSNKVTEKGKYVELRCDPISGHTALYWYRQSLGQGPEFLIYFQGTGAADDSGLPNDRFFAVRPEGSVSTLKIQRTERGDSAVYLCASSLTRPGTSGGSTDTQYFGPGTRLTVL.

CDR3 region: CASSPAGTGSAGANVLTF. CDR3 in DNA: TGTGCCAGCAGCCCGGCGGGGACAGGGTCTGCTGGGGCCAACGTCCTGACTTTC. V is TRBV5-6 and J is TRBJ2-6; TRBD1 agrees at 9 bases. With V trimmed by 4 bases and J by 2 bases, 10 bases remained unmatched. The CDR3 length is 18 residues. Per the germline V gene, CDR1 is SGHDT and CDR2 is YYEEEE.

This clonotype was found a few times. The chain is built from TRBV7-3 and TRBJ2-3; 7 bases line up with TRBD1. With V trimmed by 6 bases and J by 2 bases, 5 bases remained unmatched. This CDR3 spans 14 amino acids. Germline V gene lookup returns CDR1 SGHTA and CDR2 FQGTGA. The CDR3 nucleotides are TGTGCCAGCAGGCAAACAGGGGCCACAGATACGCAGTATTTT. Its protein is CASRQTGATDTQYF.

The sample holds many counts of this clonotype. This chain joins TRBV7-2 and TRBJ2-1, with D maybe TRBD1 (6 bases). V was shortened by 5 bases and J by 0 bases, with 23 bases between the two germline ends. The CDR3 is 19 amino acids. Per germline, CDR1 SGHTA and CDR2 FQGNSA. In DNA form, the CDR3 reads TGTGCCAGCAGCCCTCAGGGGCTCCTAACGGTTAGCTCCTACAATGAGCAGTTCTTC. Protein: CASSPQGLLTVSSYNEQFF.

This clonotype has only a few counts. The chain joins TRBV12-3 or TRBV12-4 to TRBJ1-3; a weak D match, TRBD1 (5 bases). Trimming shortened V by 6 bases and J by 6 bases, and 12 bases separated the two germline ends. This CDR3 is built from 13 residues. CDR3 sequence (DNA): TGTGCCAGCAGGAAAGGGGTCCAAAACACCATATATTTT. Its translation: CASRKGVQNTIYF.

The CDR3 DNA is TGTGCCAGCAGCCCCCCCGACAGGGCGGGTGAGCAGTTCTTC. Translated: CASSPPDRAGEQFF. The V and J genes are TRBV7-2 and TRBJ2-1; 7 positions agree with TRBD1. Trimming removed 5 bases from V and 9 bases from J; junction bases left unmatched: 10. The CDR3 spans 14 residues. Germline values: CDR1 SGHTA, CDR2 FQGNSA.

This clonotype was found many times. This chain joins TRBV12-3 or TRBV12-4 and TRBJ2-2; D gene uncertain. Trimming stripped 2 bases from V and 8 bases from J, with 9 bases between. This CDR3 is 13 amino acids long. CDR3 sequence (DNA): TGTGCCAGCAGTTTAATCGGTGGGGGGGAGCTGTTTTTT. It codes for CASSLIGGGELFF.

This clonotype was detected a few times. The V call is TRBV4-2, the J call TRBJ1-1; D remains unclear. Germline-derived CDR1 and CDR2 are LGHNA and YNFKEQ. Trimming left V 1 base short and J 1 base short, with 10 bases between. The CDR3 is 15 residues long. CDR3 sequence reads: CASSQVDAENTEAFF. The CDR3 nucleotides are TGTGCCAGCAGCCAAGTGGATGCCGAGAACACTGAAGCTTTCTTT.

The CDR3 DNA reads as TGCAGTGCTATAACAGGGGGGGCGAACACTGAAGCTTTCTTT. Translation: CSAITGGANTEAFF. The rearrangement links TRBV20-1 to TRBJ1-1; the match to TRBD1 covers 8 bases. The V gene's germline CDR1 is DFQATT and CDR2 SNEGSKA (reference sequence). CDR3 size: 14 residues. With V trimmed by 4 bases and J by 1 base, 5 bases remained unmatched.

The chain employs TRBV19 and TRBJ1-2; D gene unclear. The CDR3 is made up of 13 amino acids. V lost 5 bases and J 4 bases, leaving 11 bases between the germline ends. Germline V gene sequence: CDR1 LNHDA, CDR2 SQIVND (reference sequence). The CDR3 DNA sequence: TGTGCCAGTAGTCAACAGCAGTCCTATGGCTACACCTTC. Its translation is CASSQQQSYGYTF.

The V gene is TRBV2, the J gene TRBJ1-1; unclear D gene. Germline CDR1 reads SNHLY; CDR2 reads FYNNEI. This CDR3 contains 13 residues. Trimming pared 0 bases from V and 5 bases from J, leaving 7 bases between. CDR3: CASSEATRTEAFF. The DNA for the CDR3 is TGTGCCAGCAGTGAAGCAACGAGAACTGAAGCTTTCTTT. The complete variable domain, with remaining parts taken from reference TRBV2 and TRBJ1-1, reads EPEVTQTPSHQVTQMGQEVILRCVPISNHLYFYWYRQILGQKVEFLVSFYNNEISEKSEIFDDQFSVERPDGSNFTLKIRSTKLEDSAMYFCASSEATRTEAFFGQGTRLTVV.

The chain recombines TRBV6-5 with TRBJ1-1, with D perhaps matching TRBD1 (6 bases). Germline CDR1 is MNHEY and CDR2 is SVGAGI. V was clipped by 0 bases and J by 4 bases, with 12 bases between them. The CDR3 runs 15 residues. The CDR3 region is CASSYSGTTTTEAFF. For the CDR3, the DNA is TGTGCCAGCAGTTACTCGGGGACAACGACCACTGAAGCTTTCTTT.

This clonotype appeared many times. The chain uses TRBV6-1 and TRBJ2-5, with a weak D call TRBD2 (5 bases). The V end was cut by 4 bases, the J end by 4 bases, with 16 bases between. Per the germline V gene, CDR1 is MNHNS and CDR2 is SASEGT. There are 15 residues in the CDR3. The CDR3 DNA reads TGTGCCAGCAGTGCCAGCCAGACTACCCGAGAGACCCAGTACTTC. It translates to CASSASQTTRETQYF.